The rows below give T cell receptor beta chains drawn from one sample of a study of beta chain features in type 1 diabetes. This table comes from immunoSEQ multiplex PCR, and its TCRdb copy is limited to in-frame clones, with some not included. The data contain approximately 730,000 clones, around 15% of them singletons. Material: naive CD4+ T cells from blood. These TCRs come from a man between 18 and 35 years old with type 1 diabetes. Each CDR3 is given with its conserved first and last residue. The order of the fields is D gene, J gene, clone size, V gene, CDR3 protein, CDR3 DNA. D genes are given only for firm matches. Size is stated for part of the rows, as once, few or many counts, or as a class when the clone is expanded.

NA,TRBJ2-5,NA,TRBV12-5,CASGLVLAAQETQYF,TGTGCTAGTGGTTTGGTCCTGGCAGCTCAAGAGACCCAGTACTTC
NA,TRBJ2-7,NA,TRBV11-3,CASSLATAPGIYEQYF,TGTGCCAGCAGCTTAGCGACAGCCCCAGGAATCTACGAGCAGTACTTC
TRBD1,TRBJ1-4,few,TRBV25-1,CASSAPGQGVLKLFF,TGTGCCAGCAGTGCTCCCGGACAGGGAGTATTGAAACTGTTTTTT
NA,TRBJ2-3,NA,TRBV7-9,CASSFGGGTDTQYF,TGTGCCAGCAGCTTTGGCGGGGGCACAGATACGCAGTATTTT
NA,TRBJ1-4,few,TRBV7-6,CASSPSGNRVMGEKLFF,TGTGCCAGCAGCCCAAGCGGCAACAGGGTTATGGGTGAAAAACTGTTTTTT
NA,TRBJ1-6,NA,TRBV5-4,CASSPLNSPLHF,TGTGCCAGCAGCCCACTAAATTCACCCCTCCACTTT
NA,TRBJ1-5,few,TRBV30,CAWTDRRNQPQHF,TGTGCCTGGACAGACAGACGAAATCAGCCCCAGCATTTT
TRBD1,TRBJ1-1,NA,TRBV13,CASSSGTDNWIEAFF,TGTGCCAGCAGCTCCGGGACAGATAATTGGATTGAAGCTTTCTTT
NA,TRBJ2-2,few,TRBV30,CAWSVSQNTGELFF,TGTGCCTGGAGTGTAAGCCAGAACACCGGGGAGCTGTTTTTT
NA,TRBJ2-5,few,TRBV5-1,CASSRLQGGETQYF,TGCGCCAGCAGCCGTCTACAGGGCGGAGAGACCCAGTACTTC
TRBD1,TRBJ2-7,few,TRBV7-3,CASSSGQVPYEQYF,TGTGCCAGCAGCTCCGGACAGGTTCCCTACGAGCAGTACTTC
TRBD1,TRBJ1-1,few,TRBV5-6,CASSLAWDRGRAEAFF,TGTGCCAGCAGCTTGGCCTGGGACAGGGGGCGAGCTGAAGCTTTCTTT
NA,TRBJ1-2,few,TRBV9,CASSGYGYTF,TGTGCCAGCAGTGGGTATGGCTACACCTTC
TRBD1,TRBJ1-1,NA,TRBV5-1,CASSLGQALNTEAFF,TGCGCCAGCAGCTTAGGACAGGCTTTGAACACTGAAGCTTTCTTT
TRBD1,TRBJ2-5,few,TRBV5-1,CASSPGQGQETQYF,TGCGCCAGCAGCCCGGGACAGGGGCAAGAGACCCAGTACTTC
TRBD1,TRBJ2-3,NA,TRBV10-3,CAISTGTGGKDTQYF,TGTGCCATCAGTACCGGGACAGGGGGCAAGGATACGCAGTATTTT
TRBD1,TRBJ1-1,NA,TRBV19,CASSIAGGTEAFF,TGTGCCAGTAGTATTGCAGGGGGCACTGAAGCTTTCTTT
NA,TRBJ1-1,few,TRBV6-5,CASSYSGPGAFF,TGTGCCAGCAGTTACTCTGGTCCCGGAGCTTTCTTT
TRBD1,TRBJ1-1,once,TRBV5-1,CASSPWTGSVNTEAFF,TGCGCCAGCAGCCCGTGGACAGGGTCGGTGAACACTGAAGCTTTCTTT
TRBD1,TRBJ2-2,few,TRBV5-4,CASSIPTGPGELFF,TGTGCCAGCAGCATACCGACAGGGCCCGGGGAGCTGTTTTTT
NA,TRBJ2-7,NA,TRBV27,CASSPSWGFAQYF,TGTGCCAGCAGTCCGTCATGGGGGTTCGCGCAGTACTTC
NA,TRBJ1-2,few,TRBV23-1,CASSLRPTNYGYTF,TGCGCCAGCAGTCTGAGACCGACTAACTATGGCTACACCTTC
TRBD1,TRBJ1-3,NA,TRBV5-1,CASSYDRASGNTIYF,TGCGCCAGCAGCTATGACAGGGCCTCTGGAAACACCATATATTTT
TRBD1,TRBJ1-2,NA,TRBV7-8,CASSPQGAGYGYTF,TGTGCCAGCAGCCCTCAGGGGGCAGGCTATGGCTACACCTTC
NA,TRBJ2-7,NA,TRBV20-1,CSAGDYEQYF,TGCAGTGCTGGTGACTACGAGCAGTACTTC
NA,TRBJ2-5,NA,TRBV5-1,CASSLEGDQETQYF,TGCGCCAGCAGCTTGGAGGGCGACCAAGAGACCCAGTACTTC
TRBD2,TRBJ2-1,NA,TRBV18,CASSPPALAGSEQFF,TGTGCCAGCTCACCACCGGCCCTAGCGGGGAGTGAGCAGTTCTTC
NA,TRBJ2-1,few,TRBV2,CASSGHRGEQFF,TGTGCCAGCAGTGGGCATAGGGGCGAGCAGTTCTTC
NA,TRBJ1-5,NA,TRBV6-5,CASSRTPEGNQPQHF,TGTGCCAGCAGCAGGACACCGGAGGGCAATCAGCCCCAGCATTTT
NA,TRBJ2-3,few,TRBV12-5,CASGLEYTQYF,TGTGCTAGTGGTTTGGAGTATACGCAGTATTTT
NA,TRBJ1-6,NA,TRBV30,CAWTPPQGSPLHF,TGTGCCTGGACCCCACCACAGGGTTCACCCCTCCACTTT